The 17 T cell receptor beta chains listed next were all sequenced from one sample in a study of blood T cell repertoires in COVID-19. Libraries were prepared by immunoSEQ multiplex PCR; TCRdb keeps only in-frame clonotypes and omits some of them. The sample carries roughly 70,000 clones, 87% recorded once. What was sequenced was peripheral blood. Source of these receptors: a woman of 80 years or more with active or convalescent COVID-19.

CDR3 residues: CASSFGSGGFNSPLHF. In nucleotides, the CDR3 is TGTGCCAGCAGCTTTGGCTCCGGAGGGTTTAATTCACCCCTCCACTTT. The chain has TRBV5-6 and TRBJ1-6; D is undetermined. Germline CDR1 and CDR2: SGHDT and YYEEEE. V was shortened by 2 bases and J by 6 bases, with 15 bases between the two germline ends. The CDR3 sequence is 16 residues long.

Note on this clone: One end of the junction does not line up with germline, which may come from a read error. The same CDR3 also results from other DNA sequences found in this sample. The rearrangement links TRBV18 to TRBJ1-5, with a weak D call TRBD1 (6 bases). Germline CDR1 is KGHSH and CDR2 is LQKENI. The CDR3 has 16 residues. CDR3 nucleotides: TGTGCCAGCTCACCAGCGGACAGCTGGATCAGCCAGCCTCAGCATTTT. It specifies CASSPADSWISQPQHF.

This clone was found a few times. The genes are TRBV28 and TRBJ1-6; 7 nucleotides line up with TRBD1. Germline CDR1 reads MDHEN; CDR2 reads SYDVKM. Unmatched junction bases numbered 8, after V lost 5 bases and J lost 10 bases. This CDR3 is built from 14 residues. The CDR3 DNA follows: TGTGCCAGCAGTGGTCAGGGGGATTGGTCACCCCTCCACTTT. Translating gives CASSGQGDWSPLHF.

The J gene is TRBJ1-1, the V gene TRBV12-3 or TRBV12-4; D unclear. The CDR3 spans 13 residues. Trimming left V 3 bases short and J 6 bases short, with 11 bases between. CDR3 in amino acids: CASSFIRESEAFF. CDR3 DNA: TGTGCCAGCAGTTTCATCCGGGAATCTGAAGCTTTCTTT.

This clone was seen just once. V gene TRBV6-5 combines with J gene TRBJ2-7; a weak D match, TRBD1 (7 bases). The CDR3 loop spans 14 amino acids. V dropped 6 bases and J dropped 0 bases, with 12 bases sitting between them. Germline-derived CDR1 and CDR2 are MNHEY and SVGAGI. The CDR3 loop is CASRPGGSSYEQYF. CDR3 bases: TGTGCCAGCAGACCAGGGGGGAGCTCCTACGAGCAGTACTTC.

This clone has only one observation. The chain combines TRBV18 with TRBJ2-7; D remains unclear. V lost 2 bases, J lost 4 bases, and 15 bases lay in between. This CDR3 has 15 amino acids. Germline CDR1 reads KGHSH; CDR2 reads LQKENI. This CDR3 reads CASSPIQLNLYEQYF. The CDR3 DNA reads TGTGCCAGCTCACCAATACAGCTGAATTTATACGAGCAGTACTTC.

The chain uses TRBV6-2 or TRBV6-3 and TRBJ1-1, with TRBD1 matching 7 bases. CDR3 length: 16 residues. Germline-derived CDR1 and CDR2 are MNHEY and SVGEGT. J was trimmed by 1 base and V by 5 bases; bases with no gene match: 10. CDR3 protein: CASSTPHRGENTEAFF. The CDR3 DNA is TGTGCCAGCAGTACCCCGCACAGGGGTGAGAACACTGAAGCTTTCTTT.

This chain connects TRBV19 to TRBJ1-5, with 7 bases that match TRBD1. This CDR3 has 15 residues. V lost 4 bases and J lost 6; bases outside the gene matches: 9. Germline lookup yields CDR1 LNHDA and CDR2 SQIVND (reference sequence). This CDR3 reads CASSSGAGGLQPQHF. DNA for the CDR3: TGTGCCAGTAGTAGTGGGGCAGGGGGACTTCAGCCCCAGCATTTT. The full variable domain, completed using reference TRBV19 and TRBJ1-5, is DGGITQSPKYLFRKEGQNVTLSCEQNLNHDAMYWYRQDPGQGLRLIYYSQIVNDFQKGDIAEGYSVSREKKESFPLTVTSAQKNPTAFYLCASSSGAGGLQPQHFGDGTRLSIL.

The chain combines TRBV7-2 with TRBJ2-5, with 7 positions matching TRBD1. Germline values: CDR1 SGHTA, CDR2 FQGNSA. This CDR3 spans 14 amino acids. Unmatched junction bases numbered 6, after V lost 4 bases and J lost 4 bases. The CDR3 DNA follows: TGTGCCAGCAGCTACGACAGGGTAGGAGAGACCCAGTACTTC. This gives the protein CASSYDRVGETQYF.

This chain links TRBV4-3 with TRBJ2-7; possibly TRBD1 for D (5 bases). CDR1 and CDR2 (germline): LGHNA, YSLEER. Trimming took off 0 bases at V and 3 bases at J, with 9 bases between the two ends. This CDR3 contains 14 residues. The CDR3 DNA is TGCGCCAGCAGCCAAGATGGGGCCGGCTACGAGCAGTACTTC. As protein: CASSQDGAGYEQYF.

The chain has TRBV2 and TRBJ2-3, with 7 bases aligning to TRBD2. Germline CDR1 reads SNHLY; CDR2 reads FYNNEI. V lost 11 bases to trimming and J lost 0 bases; unmatched junction nucleotides: 8. The CDR3 has 14 amino acids. CDR3 nucleotide sequence: TGTGCCGGGAGGGCGGGAGTGAGCACAGATACGCAGTATTTT. Translation: CAGRAGVSTDTQYF.

The chain combines TRBV2 with TRBJ1-2, with D hard to call. V was cut by 6 bases and J by 6 bases, with 5 bases left in between. CDR3 size: 10 residues. CDR1 is SNHLY and CDR2 is FYNNEI in the germline V gene. CDR3: CASREDGYTF. In DNA form, the CDR3 reads TGTGCCAGCAGAGAGGATGGCTACACCTTC.

The chain combines TRBV10-1 with TRBJ2-3; D unclear. V lost 0 bases and J lost 2, with 12 bases in between. CDR1 is WNHNN and CDR2 is SYGVQD in the germline V gene (reference sequence). This CDR3 has 16 amino acids. CDR3 bases: TGCGCCAGCAGTGAGTCTCCCGAGCAGGTCACAGATACGCAGTATTTT. It encodes CASSESPEQVTDTQYF.

This clone was counted only a few times. The rearrangement links TRBV5-1 to TRBJ2-2; no firm D call. The CDR3 is made up of 13 amino acids. Germline lookup yields CDR1 SGHRS and CDR2 YFSETQ. The germline V and J ends were trimmed by 2 bases and 4 bases, with 6 bases remaining between them. The CDR3 reads CASSFLSTGELFF. The CDR3 region has the DNA TGCGCCAGCAGCTTTCTAAGCACCGGGGAGCTGTTTTTT.

The chain employs TRBV11-3 and TRBJ2-3, with D possibly TRBD2 on 7 matching bases. CDR1 is SGHNT and CDR2 is YENEEA in the germline V gene. The CDR3 spans 15 residues. Trimming took off 4 bases at V and 3 bases at J, with 14 bases between the two ends. The chain's CDR3 is CASSSRRGLTDTQYF. The DNA for the CDR3 is TGTGCCAGCAGCTCCCGGCGGGGGCTTACAGATACGCAGTATTTT.

This rearrangement joins TRBV29-1 to TRBJ1-6; D possibly corresponds to TRBD1 (5 bases). The CDR3 totals 17 residues. Germline V gene data show CDR1 as SQVTM and CDR2 as ANQGSEA. V lost 0 bases and J 3 bases, leaving 15 bases between the germline ends. The CDR3 spells CSVEDGGILIYNSPLHF. The CDR3 DNA sequence: TGCAGCGTTGAAGATGGGGGGATTCTGATCTATAATTCACCCCTCCACTTT.

This sequence joins TRBV7-2 and TRBJ2-1; 7 bases are a match to TRBD1. Losses at the gene ends were 5 bases for V and 6 bases for J; bases not matched to a gene: 4. This CDR3 contains 13 residues. Germline V gene data show CDR1 as SGHTA and CDR2 as FQGNSA. DNA for the CDR3: TGTGCCAGCAGCAAGGACAGGCCCAATGAGCAGTTCTTC. Translating it yields CASSKDRPNEQFF. The full variable domain, completed using reference TRBV7-2 and TRBJ2-1, is GAGVSQSPSNKVTEKGKDVELRCDPISGHTALYWYRQSLGQGLEFLIYFQGNSAPDKSGLPSDRFSAERTGGSVSTLTIQRTQQEDSAVYLCASSKDRPNEQFFGPGTRLTVL.